The 26 T cell receptor beta chains below were found in one sample sequenced in a study of OX40 agonist ivuxolimab in advanced cancers. Here immunoSEQ multiplex PCR was the method, and the copy in TCRdb shows in-frame clones only, minus some. Of 57,000 or so clones listed, about 85% are singletons. The sequencing here drew on CD4+ or CD8+ T cells sorted from blood, taken in a trial of the OX40 agonist ivuxolimab. Receptor source: an adult with an advanced solid tumor such as melanoma, head and neck, liver or kidney cancer.

This rearrangement joins TRBV6-6 to TRBJ2-1; D is unclear. The CDR3 has 15 residues. V was cut by 6 bases and J by 6 bases, with 18 bases left in between. Germline V CDR1 and CDR2: MNHNY, SVGAGI (reference sequence). CDR3 loop: CASSLGPAIGNEQFF. CDR3 nucleotides: TGTGCCAGCAGCCTCGGGCCAGCTATTGGCAATGAGCAGTTCTTC.

This chain links TRBV9 with TRBJ2-7; 7 positions match TRBD1. This CDR3 has 15 residues. Germline CDR1 reads SGDLS; CDR2 reads YYNGEE. Trimming removed 4 bases from V and 0 bases from J; junction bases left unmatched: 7. This CDR3 is CASSPQGESSYEQYF. The CDR3 DNA reads as TGTGCCAGCAGCCCCCAGGGGGAGAGCTCCTACGAGCAGTACTTC.

This chain links TRBV2 with TRBJ2-7, with 8 nucleotides matching TRBD1. The germline CDR1 and CDR2 sequences are SNHLY and FYNNEI. Losses at the gene ends were 7 bases for V and 0 bases for J; bases not matched to a gene: 2. This CDR3 spans 13 amino acids. The CDR3 region has the DNA TGTGCCAGCAACAGGGGGAGCTCCTACGAGCAGTACTTC. Its translation is CASNRGSSYEQYF.

The V and J genes are TRBV4-3 and TRBJ1-5, with D uncertain. The CDR3 totals 13 residues. V was shortened by 0 bases and J by 1 base, with 1 base between the two germline ends. Looked up from germline, CDR1 is LGHNA and CDR2 is YSLEER. The CDR3 sequence is CASSQDSNQPQHF. DNA for the CDR3: TGCGCCAGCAGCCAAGACAGCAATCAGCCCCAGCATTTT.

The chain couples TRBV10-3 to TRBJ2-2; D ambiguous. The CDR3 contains 12 residues. Trimming pared 4 bases from V and 1 base from J, leaving 1 base between. The germline V gene has CDR1 ENHRY and CDR2 SYGVKD. As DNA, the CDR3 is TGTGCCATCAGTGGGAACACCGGGGAGCTGTTTTTT. This encodes CAISGNTGELFF.

This clone was found once. The chain is built from TRBV29-1 and TRBJ2-7; a possible D gene is TRBD1 (7 bases). Trimming took 4 bases from V and 7 from J, leaving 14 bases between them. Germline CDR1 SQVTM, CDR2 ANQGSEA. This CDR3 region has 12 residues. The CDR3 bases are TGCAGCGTTGGGTCAGGGGGGTGGGAGCAGTACTTC. This encodes CSVGSGGWEQYF.

In this sample, this clone turned up once. The chain carries TRBV13 and TRBJ2-2; 7 bases are shared with TRBD2. The CDR3 covers 16 residues. V was pared by 2 bases and J by 4 bases, with 7 bases of the junction left unmatched. CDR1 is PRHDT and CDR2 is FYEKMQ in the germline V gene (reference sequence). CDR3 in DNA: TGTGCCAGCAGCTTAAACTGGGACTACGGCACCGGGGAGCTGTTTTTT. This gives the protein CASSLNWDYGTGELFF.

This clone appeared a single time. This rearrangement joins TRBV4-3 to TRBJ1-5; the D is unclear. Germline CDR1 and CDR2: LGHNA and YSLEER. The CDR3 extends over 13 amino acids. The V end was cut by 0 bases, the J end by 4 bases, with 4 bases between. In nucleotides, the CDR3 is TGCGCCAGCAGCCAAGATGGGAATCAGCCCCAGCATTTT. Protein: CASSQDGNQPQHF.

The chain couples TRBV7-2 to TRBJ2-7; 12 bases agree with TRBD1. This CDR3 comprises 15 residues. Looked up from germline, CDR1 is SGHTA and CDR2 is FQGNSA. The junction had 8 bases not matched to a gene; V was cut back by 4 bases and J by 7 bases. In DNA, the CDR3 is TGTGCCAGCAGCTACGCGGGACAGGGGGCAGGTGAGCAGTACTTC. Translation gives CASSYAGQGAGEQYF.

This chain connects TRBV29-1 to TRBJ2-7; maybe TRBD2 (6 bases). The length of the CDR3 is 11 residues. Germline CDR1 is SQVTM and CDR2 is ANQGSEA. V was cut by 5 bases and J by 5 bases, with 10 bases left in between. In DNA, the CDR3 is TGCAGCGTTCGGAGGGGCGACGAGCAGTACTTC. Amino acids: CSVRRGDEQYF.

This clone was counted once. The V call is TRBV6-5, the J call TRBJ1-2, with D possibly being TRBD1 (6 bases). Trimming pared 0 bases from V and 8 bases from J, leaving 13 bases between. This CDR3 has 14 amino acids. CDR1 and CDR2 (germline): MNHEY, SVGAGI. In nucleotides, the CDR3 is TGTGCCAGCAGTTACTCACAGGGAGGGAAAGGCTACACCTTC. Protein: CASSYSQGGKGYTF.

Here the CDR3 DNA reads TGCGCCAGCAGCCAAATAGACGATTCACCCCTCCACTTT. This codes for CASSQIDDSPLHF. The chain carries TRBV4-1 and TRBJ1-6; the D is unclear. The CDR3 has 13 residues. V was cut by 2 bases and J by 8 bases, with 7 bases left in between. Germline V gene sequence: CDR1 MGHRA, CDR2 YSYEKL.

J is TRBJ2-1 and V is TRBV11-3, with TRBD2 identical over 10 bases. The CDR3 sequence is 15 residues long. In germline, CDR1 is SGHNT, CDR2 YENEEA. Germline trimming cut 5 bases from V and 8 bases from J; bases unmatched to any gene: 9. DNA for the CDR3: TGTGCCAGCAGCCCCGGGACTAGCGCAAGCCATGAGCAGTTCTTC. As protein: CASSPGTSASHEQFF.

The chain is built from TRBV7-9 and TRBJ2-1, with D perhaps TRBD1 or TRBD2 (5 bases each). The CDR3 is 15 residues long. The germline V and J ends were trimmed by 1 base and 7 bases, with 14 bases remaining between them. From germline, CDR1 is SEHNR and CDR2 FQNEAQ (reference sequence). CDR3 sequence reads: CASSLVEGRGNEQFF. The CDR3 bases are TGTGCCAGCAGCTTAGTCGAGGGGAGAGGTAATGAGCAGTTCTTC.

J is TRBJ1-5 and V is TRBV5-6, with D possibly being TRBD1 (6 bases). The CDR3 consists of 16 residues. Trimming left V 4 bases short and J 0 bases short, with 14 bases between. The V gene's germline CDR1 is SGHDT and CDR2 YYEEEE. This CDR3 reads CASSLWGGSSNQPQHF. CDR3 coding DNA: TGTGCCAGCAGCCTCTGGGGGGGCAGTAGCAATCAGCCCCAGCATTTT.

The V gene is TRBV7-2, the J gene TRBJ2-5; D gene unclear. The CDR3 has 14 residues. The V gene lost 5 bases and the J gene lost 5 bases, with 15 bases spanning the gap. Looked up from germline, CDR1 is SGHTA and CDR2 is FQGNSA. CDR3 sequence: CASSPPPGGETQYF. CDR3 DNA sequence: TGTGCCAGCAGCCCCCCCCCGGGTGGGGAGACCCAGTACTTC.

The chain employs TRBV6-1 and TRBJ1-4, with a possible D match to TRBD1 (6 bases). In germline, CDR1 is MNHNS, CDR2 SASEGT. Trimming took 6 bases from V and 8 from J, leaving 10 bases between them. This CDR3 contains 12 residues. In nucleotides, the CDR3 is TGTGCCAGCAGACAAGGGGGAGAAAAACTGTTTTTT. Protein sequence: CASRQGGEKLFF.

The J gene is TRBJ2-2, the V gene TRBV7-2; no definite D call. CDR1 is SGHTA and CDR2 is FQGNSA in the germline V gene. CDR3 length: 14 amino acids. The V and J ends lost 7 bases and 7 bases respectively, with 16 bases between them. This chain's CDR3 is CASINGQFSGELFF. DNA for the CDR3: TGTGCCAGCATAAATGGGCAATTTAGCGGGGAGCTGTTTTTT.

This chain uses TRBV2 with TRBJ2-1; TRBD2 aligns across 11 bases. After removal of 5 bases from V and 8 bases from J, the junction contained 8 bases not matched to a gene. This CDR3 region has 15 residues. Germline CDR1 reads SNHLY; CDR2 reads FYNNEI. The chain's CDR3 is CASSMTSGIAYEQFF. CDR3 nucleotide sequence: TGTGCCAGCAGTATGACTAGCGGGATCGCGTATGAGCAGTTCTTC.

The chain carries TRBV4-1 and TRBJ2-5, with 10 bases lining up with TRBD2. V was pared by 1 base and J by 5 bases, with 10 bases of the junction left unmatched. The CDR3 length is 17 residues. Per germline, CDR1 MGHRA and CDR2 YSYEKL. CDR3 in DNA: TGCGCCAGCAGCCAAGGTCCAGCGGGGGGGATGTGGGAGACCCAGTACTTC. It codes for CASSQGPAGGMWETQYF.

The chain is built from TRBV5-5 and TRBJ2-7, with D possibly called TRBD1 or TRBD2 (6 bases each). With 4 bases removed from V and 0 bases from J, the gap between germline ends came to 17 bases. The V gene's germline CDR1 is SGHKS and CDR2 YYEKEE (reference sequence). This CDR3 has 16 residues. CDR3 in DNA: TGTGCCAGCAGCCGGGGGTGGACAGTGAGCTCCTACGAGCAGTACTTC. Its translation: CASSRGWTVSSYEQYF.

In this sample, this clone turned up once. V gene TRBV19 combines with J gene TRBJ1-3, with D tentatively TRBD1 (6 bases). Trimming cost V 5 bases and J 3 bases, with 11 bases left between them. Germline assignment: CDR1 LNHDA and CDR2 SQIVND (reference sequence). The CDR3 spans 14 residues. The CDR3 DNA is TGTGCCAGTAGTCCCCAGGGGAGTGGAAACACCATATATTTT. It codes for CASSPQGSGNTIYF.

The chain couples TRBV2 to TRBJ2-3, with D maybe TRBD1 (5 bases). With 6 bases removed from V and 0 bases from J, the gap between germline ends came to 10 bases. From germline, CDR1 is SNHLY and CDR2 FYNNEI. The CDR3 is 14 residues long. This CDR3 reads CASRRQFSTDTQYF. The CDR3 DNA follows: TGTGCCAGCAGAAGACAGTTTAGCACAGATACGCAGTATTTT.

V is TRBV18 and J is TRBJ1-1, with D tentatively TRBD1 (5 bases). The CDR3 is made up of 14 amino acids. Trimming stripped 3 bases from V and 2 bases from J, with 10 bases between. Per the germline V gene, CDR1 is KGHSH and CDR2 is LQKENI. The CDR3, as DNA: TGTGCCAGCTCACCCAGGGACGGCAACACTGAAGCTTTCTTT. Translated, it gives CASSPRDGNTEAFF. The full variable domain, with the rest looked up from reference TRBV18 and TRBJ1-1, is NAGVMQNPRHLVRRRGQEARLRCSPMKGHSHVYWYRQLPEEGLKFMVYLQKENIIDESGMPKERFSAEFPKEGPSILRIQQVVRGDSAAYFCASSPRDGNTEAFFGQGTRLTVV.

The V call is TRBV11-1, the J call TRBJ1-1; possible D gene TRBD1, 6 bases. The germline gives CDR1 SGHAT, CDR2 FQDESV (reference sequence). V lost 3 bases to trimming and J lost 0 bases, with 11 bases between them. CDR3 length equals 15 residues. CDR3 DNA sequence: TGTGCCAGCAGCTTCCGCCGACAGGTGAACACTGAAGCTTTCTTT. It specifies CASSFRRQVNTEAFF.

This clone was picked up one time. CDR3 in amino acids: CASSEGEGTPLHF. DNA for the CDR3: TGTGCCAGCAGTGAAGGGGAGGGGACACCCCTCCACTTT. The chain recombines TRBV7-2 with TRBJ1-6; the D gene is possibly TRBD1 (5 bases). V dropped 6 bases and J dropped 11 bases, with 14 bases sitting between them. Per the germline V gene, CDR1 is SGHTA and CDR2 is FQGNSA. This CDR3 has 13 amino acids.